This TCR beta chain was observed in a study of neurological immune-mediated disorders. Across the study: Relapsing-remitting disease affected around 31, and secondary progressive 3, of around 34 multiple sclerosis patients.

The germline V and J ends were trimmed by 4 bases and 0 bases, with 15 bases remaining between them. The CDR3 spans 15 residues. Looked up from germline, CDR1 is SQVTM and CDR2 is ANQGSEA. This clonotype turned up a few times. It was by 5'RACE with 10-nucleotide random UMIs that the cDNA was made. TCRdb recomputed calls from the 5' RACE reads with MiXCR, one row per CDR3 protein. Of approximately 37,000 distinct CDR3 sequences detected, 3.5% to 4.5% appear once; the ten largest clones hold more than 2%. V is TRBV29-1 and J is TRBJ2-5, with D possibly matching TRBD2 (6 bases). The sample comprised PBMCs. The clonotype originates from a man in his thirties or forties with multiple sclerosis. CDR3: CSVGGDLGYQETQYF. The CDR3 DNA sequence: TGCAGCGTTGGCGGGGACTTGGGGTACCAAGAGACCCAGTACTTC.